This T cell receptor beta chain was captured by sequencing in a study of vaccination effects on CD4 cells after COVID-19. Study as a whole: A median of 72 days separated the second dose and sampling.

Libraries were prepared by immunoSEQ multiplex PCR; TCRdb keeps only in-frame clonotypes and omits some of them. Among tens of thousands of clones listed, roughly 80% were seen once. V lost 0 bases to trimming and J lost 8 bases, with 17 bases between them. CDR1 is LGHNA and CDR2 is YSLEER in the germline V gene. The CDR3 is made up of 17 amino acids. General study findings and limits: Clones that were induced by infection or by vaccine showed marked contraction late after vaccination.

Notes on this clone: Antigen: not known.

Within the ViraFEST assay, antigen-specific CD4+ T cells underwent expansion with viral peptide pools prior to sequencing. When 10 to 11 days of culture had elapsed, CD4+ T cells were isolated. The vaccine given was either BNT162b2 or mRNA-1273, in two doses. Negative nucleocapsid antibody tests before and after vaccination confirmed no previous SARS-CoV-2 infection. The starting material was CD4+ T cells from PBMCs cultured with SARS-CoV-2 spike peptides, obtained after COVID-19 vaccination. The clonotype originates from a human donor who received a COVID-19 vaccine. Some clones in this sample may be carry-over from other donors' samples. The chain couples TRBV4-3 to TRBJ1-6, with D possibly being TRBD1 (5 bases). In DNA form, the CDR3 reads TGCGCCAGCAGCCAAGATACTGGGGCCATGACCCATTCACCCCTCCACTTT. Its translation: CASSQDTGAMTHSPLHF.